A selection of T cell receptor beta chains follows, all from one sample in a study of cytomegalovirus exposure and HLA in healthy donors. Profiled with immunoSEQ multiplex PCR; TCRdb holds only in-frame clones, not every one. The sample shows some 170,000 clones, 82% of them seen only once. Sequenced input: PBMCs. The receptors originated from a man aged 50 or older in good health and CMV-seropositive. Each CDR3 is given with its conserved first and last residue. D genes are given only for firm matches. Clone sizes are given selectively: once, few, many, or a class where the clone is expanded.

TRBD1	TRBJ1-2	NA	TRBV9	TGTGCCAGCAGCGCCACCGGGACAGCGAACTATGGCTACACCTTC	CASSATGTANYGYTF
NA	TRBJ2-7	once	TRBV11-3	TGTGCCAGCAGTCTATTTGGACAGCCAAACTACGAGCAGTACTTC	CASSLFGQPNYEQYF
NA	TRBJ2-3	NA	TRBV7-9	TGTGCCAGCAGCCCTCGCGGGGACCGTAGCACAGATACGCAGTATTTT	CASSPRGDRSTDTQYF
TRBD2	TRBJ2-7	NA	TRBV7-9	TGTGCCAGCAGCTCGGGACTAGCGGCAAGCTCCTACGAGCAGTACTTC	CASSSGLAASSYEQYF
TRBD1	TRBJ1-1	NA	TRBV5-6	TGTGCCAGCAGCTCTTACAGGGGCCTGAACACTGAAGCTTTCTTT	CASSSYRGLNTEAFF
NA	TRBJ2-1	NA	TRBV7-7	TGTGCTAGCAGCCCACGTTGGCGCGGTAGCTACAATGAGCAGTTCTTC	CASSPRWRGSYNEQFF
NA	TRBJ2-7	NA	TRBV6-5	TGTGCCAGCAGATCGGTAGCCGAGCAGTACTTC	CASRSVAEQYF
NA	TRBJ1-1	NA	TRBV29-1	TGCAGCGTAATTACAGGGACCAACACTGAAGCTTTCTTT	CSVITGTNTEAFF
TRBD2	TRBJ2-5	NA	TRBV7-9	TGTGCCAGCAGCTTAACGAGCGGGGGAGAGACCCAGTACTTC	CASSLTSGGETQYF
NA	TRBJ1-2	NA	TRBV19	TGTGCCAGTAGTGCGGACAGTTGGTATGGCTACACCTTC	CASSADSWYGYTF
NA	TRBJ2-5	NA	TRBV18	TGTGCCAGCTCACCACCTTCGACAGGTCGTGGGGAGACCCAGTACTTC	CASSPPSTGRGETQYF
NA	TRBJ2-5	NA	TRBV29-1	TGCAGCGTGATTCAGGGGTCGCAAGAGACCCAGTACTTC	CSVIQGSQETQYF
TRBD2	TRBJ2-3	NA	TRBV5-6	TGTGCCAGCAGCTTCATCCCTAGCGGGGGCACAGATACGCAGTATTTT	CASSFIPSGGTDTQYF
TRBD2	TRBJ2-7	NA	TRBV5-1	TGCGCCAGCAGCCTACGGACTAGCATCCCATACGAGCAGTACTTC	CASSLRTSIPYEQYF
NA	TRBJ2-3	NA	TRBV5-1	TGCGCCAGCAGCTTGAGTACCACTAGCACAGATACGCAGTATTTT	CASSLSTTSTDTQYF
NA	TRBJ1-2	NA	TRBV7-9	TGTGCCAGCAGCTTTGCAGGGAACTATGGCTACACCTTC	CASSFAGNYGYTF